The 24 T cell receptor beta chains below all came from one sample that was sequenced in a study of blood T cell repertoires in COVID-19. The repertoire was sequenced with immunoSEQ multiplex PCR; TCRdb's copy has only in-frame clones and lacks some. This table holds approximately 400,000 clones, roughly nine tenths found once. Sequenced material: PBMCs or T cells enriched from blood (not recorded which). These receptors were collected from a woman in her thirties or forties who had been exposed to COVID-19.

The chain combines TRBV29-1 with TRBJ1-1, with TRBD1 matching over 8 bases. The trim removed 6 bases at V and 2 bases at J, leaving 5 bases unmatched. The CDR3 spans 13 residues. Per germline, CDR1 SQVTM and CDR2 ANQGSEA. CDR3 sequence: CSVVDRVNTEAFF. CDR3 bases: TGCAGCGTGGTGGACAGGGTCAACACTGAAGCTTTCTTT.

V gene TRBV5-1 combines with J gene TRBJ2-7, with TRBD1 as a possible D gene (5 bases). Germline V gives CDR1 SGHRS, CDR2 YFSETQ. The CDR3 spans 13 residues. V gave up 0 bases and J gave up 3 bases, with 7 bases separating them. This CDR3 reads CASSLVQGYEQYF. The CDR3 nucleotides are TGCGCCAGCAGCTTGGTCCAGGGCTACGAGCAGTACTTC.

This chain's CDR3 is CASSPETGSTEAFF. In DNA form, the CDR3 reads TGCGCCAGCAGCCCGGAGACAGGGAGCACTGAAGCTTTCTTT. V is TRBV5-1 and J is TRBJ1-1; 7 nucleotides align to TRBD1. Germline assignment: CDR1 SGHRS and CDR2 YFSETQ. With V trimmed by 4 bases and J by 4 bases, 7 bases remained unmatched. This CDR3 has 14 amino acids.

The chain joins TRBV5-4 to TRBJ2-5; the D gene is possibly TRBD2 (7 bases). The CDR3 totals 16 residues. V was shortened by 4 bases and J by 5 bases, with 21 bases between the two germline ends. In germline, CDR1 is SGHNT, CDR2 YYREEE (reference sequence). CDR3 loop: CASSLLTGGGGETQYF. CDR3 in DNA: TGTGCCAGCAGCCTACTAACGGGGGGCGGTGGGGAGACCCAGTACTTC.

This chain uses TRBV28 with TRBJ2-7, with TRBD2 matching 10 bases. Trimming at V came to 6 bases and at J to 6 bases, leaving 8 bases not matched to a gene. The germline V gene has CDR1 MDHEN and CDR2 SYDVKM. CDR3 length: 14 amino acids. CDR3 sequence (DNA): TGTGCCAGCAGGCCAGCGGGAGGGCCGCTCGAGCAGTACTTC. Protein: CASRPAGGPLEQYF.

Here the CDR3 reads CASSIGTVAHEQFF. Written as DNA, the CDR3 is TGTGCCAGTAGTATTGGGACAGTAGCCCATGAGCAGTTCTTC. The J gene is TRBJ2-1, the V gene TRBV19, with 7 positions matching TRBD1. Per the germline V gene, CDR1 is LNHDA and CDR2 is SQIVND (reference sequence). CDR3 size: 14 residues. Trimming cost V 3 bases and J 8 bases; bases outside gene matches: 7.

The rearrangement joins TRBV13 to TRBJ1-1; TRBD1 matches 8 bases. This CDR3 has 17 amino acids. Germline V CDR1 and CDR2: PRHDT, FYEKMQ (reference sequence). V shed 0 bases, J shed 1 base, and the junction held 7 bases outside the gene matches. The CDR3 DNA reads as TGTGCCAGCAGCTTAGGAGCCAGGGGGCTATCGAACACTGAAGCTTTCTTT. It yields the protein CASSLGARGLSNTEAFF.

This chain connects TRBV28 to TRBJ1-4; tentatively, D is TRBD1 (5 bases). V was clipped by 3 bases and J by 3 bases, with 8 bases between them. Looked up from germline, CDR1 is MDHEN and CDR2 is SYDVKM. The CDR3 is 14 residues long. The CDR3 DNA sequence: TGTGCCAGCAGTTTCAGGGTTGCTAATGAAAAACTGTTTTTT. This codes for CASSFRVANEKLFF.

The genes are TRBV24-1 and TRBJ2-3, with D possibly being TRBD1 (5 bases). The length of the CDR3 is 15 residues. Germline assignment: CDR1 KGHDR and CDR2 SFDVKD. Between the trimmed V and J ends, which lost 2 bases and 2 bases, there was a span of 10 bases. DNA for the CDR3: TGTGCCACCAGTGATTGGGGCGGAGACACAGATACGCAGTATTTT. This codes for CATSDWGGDTDTQYF.

The DNA of the CDR3 is TGTGCCAGCAGCGGGGGAGGGGAGGGGACTGAAGCTTTCTTT. Residues: CASSGGGEGTEAFF. The chain joins TRBV5-4 to TRBJ1-1, with a weak D call TRBD1 (5 bases). Germline lookup yields CDR1 SGHNT and CDR2 YYREEE (reference sequence). The CDR3 is 14 amino acids. The V end was cut by 4 bases, the J end by 5 bases, with 15 bases between.

CDR3 region: CASSNRDRITNYGYTF. The DNA for the CDR3 is TGTGCCAGTAGTAACCGGGACAGGATAACTAACTATGGCTACACCTTC. The rearrangement links TRBV19 to TRBJ1-2; TRBD1 aligns across 8 bases. The CDR3 is 16 residues long. With V trimmed by 4 bases and J by 0 bases, 7 bases remained unmatched. The germline CDR1 and CDR2 sequences are LNHDA and SQIVND (reference sequence).

Note on this clone: Distinct nucleotide sequences in the sample also encode this CDR3. This chain links TRBV7-9 with TRBJ1-1, with TRBD1 matching 7 bases. This CDR3 is 12 amino acids long. The germline V gene has CDR1 SEHNR and CDR2 FQNEAQ (reference sequence). The V segment lost 5 bases and the J segment 5 bases; nucleotides outside the gene matches: 2. For the CDR3, the DNA is TGTGCCAGCAGCCCAGGGGGGACTGAAGCTTTCTTT. Translating it yields CASSPGGTEAFF.

V usage is TRBV6-5 and J usage is TRBJ1-5; TRBD1 might be the D (5 bases). Trimming pared 8 bases from V and 2 bases from J, leaving 16 bases between. The CDR3 loop spans 15 amino acids. CDR1 and CDR2 from the germline V gene are MNHEY and SVGAGI. The CDR3 spells CASEVDGGRNQPQHF. CDR3 bases: TGTGCCAGCGAGGTAGACGGGGGTCGCAATCAGCCCCAGCATTTT.

V gene TRBV20-1 combines with J gene TRBJ2-3; possible D gene TRBD1, 5 bases. The germline V gene has CDR1 DFQATT and CDR2 SNEGSKA (reference sequence). The CDR3 totals 17 residues. The V and J ends lost 3 bases and 7 bases respectively, with 26 bases between them. DNA of the CDR3: TGCAGTGCTAGTCTCCGCAAGCAGGGTGTTGGTGAGAATACGCAGTATTTT. It specifies CSASLRKQGVGENTQYF.

V usage is TRBV5-5 and J usage is TRBJ1-3; the D is unclear. From germline, CDR1 is SGHKS and CDR2 YYEKEE (reference sequence). This CDR3 spans 15 amino acids. Trimming took off 0 bases at V and 3 bases at J, with 10 bases between the two ends. This CDR3 is CASSLVSGSGNTIYF. The CDR3, as DNA: TGTGCCAGCAGCTTGGTTTCAGGAAGTGGAAACACCATATATTTT.

This clone appeared a single time. Its ends do not fully match the called genes, so a read error is possible. The rearrangement uses TRBV6-1 and TRBJ1-1; tentative D call: TRBD1 (6 bases). The CDR3 has 14 residues. The germline gives CDR1 MNHNS, CDR2 SASEGT. This chain's CDR3 is CASSQAQGNTEAFF. The DNA of the CDR3 is TGTGCCAGCAGTCAAGCACAGGGGAACACTGAAGCTTTCTTT.

The V gene is TRBV18, the J gene TRBJ1-2; 8 nucleotides match TRBD1. V lost 3 bases to trimming and J lost 3 bases; unmatched junction nucleotides: 3. Germline CDR1 reads KGHSH; CDR2 reads LQKENI. CDR3 length equals 14 residues. CDR3 sequence reads: CASSPTRGHYGYTF. CDR3 nucleotides: TGTGCCAGCTCACCGACCAGGGGGCACTATGGCTACACCTTC. Complete variable domain (other parts from reference TRBV18 and TRBJ1-2): NAGVMQNPRHLVRRRGQEARLRCSPMKGHSHVYWYRQLPEEGLKFMVYLQKENIIDESGMPKERFSAEFPKEGPSILRIQQVVRGDSAAYFCASSPTRGHYGYTFGSGTRLTVV.

The chain carries TRBV3-1 (or the pseudogene TRBV3-2) and TRBJ1-1; D may be TRBD1 (6 bases). The germline V and J ends were trimmed by 4 bases and 5 bases, with 14 bases remaining between them. Looked up from germline, CDR1 is LGHDT and CDR2 is YNNKEL (reference sequence). The CDR3 covers 14 residues. This chain's CDR3 is CASSPWTQGTEAFF. Here the CDR3 DNA reads TGTGCCAGCAGCCCCTGGACCCAGGGGACTGAAGCTTTCTTT.

The chain is built from TRBV7-9 and TRBJ1-1; TRBD1 aligns across 9 bases. CDR3 length equals 15 residues. Trimming cost V 6 bases and J 6 bases; bases outside gene matches: 11. The germline V gene has CDR1 SEHNR and CDR2 FQNEAQ (reference sequence). The DNA of the CDR3 is TGTGCCAGCAGTCCAACAGGGGGCTTATTTGCTGAAGCTTTCTTT. Translated: CASSPTGGLFAEAFF.

The genes are TRBV5-6 and TRBJ1-6, with 7 positions matching TRBD1. V lost 4 bases to trimming and J lost 9 bases; unmatched junction nucleotides: 10. Looked up from germline, CDR1 is SGHDT and CDR2 is YYEEEE. This CDR3 is 15 amino acids long. The CDR3 reads CASSPSDRDASPLHF. The CDR3 nucleotides are TGTGCCAGCAGCCCCTCAGACAGGGACGCTTCACCCCTCCACTTT.

DNA of the CDR3: TGTGCCATCAGTGGGGGACAGAAAGAGACCCAGTACTTC. Its protein is CAISGGQKETQYF. The genes are TRBV10-3 and TRBJ2-5; 7 bases map to TRBD1. Germline V CDR1 and CDR2: ENHRY, SYGVKD. This CDR3 is built from 13 residues. V lost 4 bases, J lost 3 bases, and 2 bases stayed unmatched.

This chain uses TRBV27 with TRBJ2-1; D gene uncertain. The CDR3 is 14 residues long. V gave up 2 bases and J gave up 6 bases, with 11 bases separating them. The germline CDR1 and CDR2 sequences are MNHEY and SMNVEV (reference sequence). CDR3 DNA sequence: TGTGCCAGCAGTTTACAGGATGGTTTCAATGAGCAGTTCTTC. It is translated as CASSLQDGFNEQFF.

The V gene is TRBV18, the J gene TRBJ2-2; TRBD2 matches at 8 bases. The V segment lost 3 bases and the J segment 5 bases; nucleotides outside the gene matches: 11. The V gene's germline CDR1 is KGHSH and CDR2 LQKENI. This CDR3 has 17 amino acids. The CDR3 DNA reads as TGTGCCAGCTCACCGGAAGCCGGACTAGCCCAAACCGGGGAGCTGTTTTTT. Translated: CASSPEAGLAQTGELFF. Supplemented by reference TRBV18 and TRBJ2-2, the full variable domain reads NAGVMQNPRHLVRRRGQEARLRCSPMKGHSHVYWYRQLPEEGLKFMVYLQKENIIDESGMPKERFSAEFPKEGPSILRIQQVVRGDSAAYFCASSPEAGLAQTGELFFGEGSRLTVL.

This clone was picked up one time. The CDR3 spells CASSPQGAAQETQYF. The CDR3 DNA is TGCGCCAGCAGCCCACAGGGGGCGGCCCAAGAGACCCAGTACTTC. The V and J genes are TRBV5-1 and TRBJ2-5, with TRBD1 identical over 9 bases. The CDR3 totals 15 residues. CDR1 is SGHRS, CDR2 YFSETQ, per germline. The V segment lost 4 bases and the J segment 1 base; nucleotides outside the gene matches: 5.